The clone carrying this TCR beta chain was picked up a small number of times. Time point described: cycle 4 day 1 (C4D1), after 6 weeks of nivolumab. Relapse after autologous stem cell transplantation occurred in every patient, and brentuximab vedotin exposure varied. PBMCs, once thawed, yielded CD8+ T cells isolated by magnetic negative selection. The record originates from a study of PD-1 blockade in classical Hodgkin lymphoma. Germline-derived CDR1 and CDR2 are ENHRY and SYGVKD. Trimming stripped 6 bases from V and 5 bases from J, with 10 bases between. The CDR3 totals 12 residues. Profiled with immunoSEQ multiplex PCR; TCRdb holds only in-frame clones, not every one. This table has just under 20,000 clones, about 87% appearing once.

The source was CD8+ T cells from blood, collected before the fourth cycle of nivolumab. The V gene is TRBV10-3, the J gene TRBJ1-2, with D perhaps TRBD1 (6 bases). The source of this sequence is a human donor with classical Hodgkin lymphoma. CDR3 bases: TGTGCCATCAGGCCGGACAGTTATGGCTACACCTTC. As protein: CAIRPDSYGYTF.